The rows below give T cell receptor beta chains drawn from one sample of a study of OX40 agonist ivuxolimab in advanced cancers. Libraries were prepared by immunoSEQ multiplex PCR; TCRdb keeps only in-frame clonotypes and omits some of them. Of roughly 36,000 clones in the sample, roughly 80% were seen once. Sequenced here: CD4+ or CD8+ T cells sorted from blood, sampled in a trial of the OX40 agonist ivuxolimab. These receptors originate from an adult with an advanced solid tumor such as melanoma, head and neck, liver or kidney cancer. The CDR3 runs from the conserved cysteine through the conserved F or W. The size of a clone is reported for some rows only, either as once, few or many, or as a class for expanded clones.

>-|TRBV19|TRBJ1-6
CASTMRQGRNSPLHF
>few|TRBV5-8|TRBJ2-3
CASSPLGSTDTQYF
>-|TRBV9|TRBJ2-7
CASRVFDHQQIGTESSEQYF
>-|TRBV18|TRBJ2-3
CASSPDYQNTDTQYF
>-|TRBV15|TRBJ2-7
CATSRVASGSGGQYF
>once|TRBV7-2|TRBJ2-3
CASSLAVAAGDTQYF
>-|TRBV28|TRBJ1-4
CASRDYPGLGEKLFF
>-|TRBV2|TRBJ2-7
CASSAQGRSGEQYF
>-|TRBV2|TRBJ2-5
CASSARLAGQETQYF
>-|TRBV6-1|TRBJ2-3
CASRPTSGRTDTQYF
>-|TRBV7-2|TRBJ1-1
CASSLAGTPYNTEAFF
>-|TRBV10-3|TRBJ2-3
CAISDGLAGSTDTQYF
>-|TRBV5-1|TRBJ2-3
CASSKEPVATDTQYF
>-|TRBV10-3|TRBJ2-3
CAISEFPGQGDTQYF
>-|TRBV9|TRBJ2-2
CASSVASGQGSGELFF
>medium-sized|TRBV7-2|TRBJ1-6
CASSPKGRTLHF
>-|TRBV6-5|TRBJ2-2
CASSYGRETGELFF
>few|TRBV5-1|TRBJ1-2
CASSLVMGTDESYGYTF
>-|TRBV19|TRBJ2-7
CASSMTSGPFDEQYF
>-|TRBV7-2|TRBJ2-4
CASRPTSLAKNIQYF
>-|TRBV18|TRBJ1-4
CASSVVQGVNEKLFF
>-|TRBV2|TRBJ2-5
CASSEKGTQYF
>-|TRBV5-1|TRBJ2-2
CASSHGLAGAGELFF
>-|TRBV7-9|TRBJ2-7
CASSLDSHYEQYF
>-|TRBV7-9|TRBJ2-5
CASSLGSAAAQETQYF
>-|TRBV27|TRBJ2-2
CASSPYVLGLAGWVTGELFF
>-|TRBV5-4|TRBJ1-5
CASSFQSDDSNQPQHF
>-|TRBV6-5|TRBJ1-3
CAFLSGNTIYF
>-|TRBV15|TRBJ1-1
CATSRASVGTEAFF
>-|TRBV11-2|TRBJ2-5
CASSPDRREETQYF
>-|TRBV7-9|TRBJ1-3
CASSPDRAGNTIYF
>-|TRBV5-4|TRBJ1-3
CASSLNGNTIYF
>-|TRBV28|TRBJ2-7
CASSGSRDRPYEQYF
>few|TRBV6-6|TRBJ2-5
CASSSGLQQTQYF